The clone carrying this T cell receptor beta chain has a handful of counts. Its specificity is not known. After constant-region reverse-primer amplification, full-length variable regions underwent semi-nested PCR with Nested Universal Primer A. MiXCR, applied by TCRdb to the 5' RACE reads, yields one record per CDR3 protein. The sample shows about 54,000 distinct CDR3 sequences, 17% of them seen only once. Points from the study as a whole: In terms of TCR gene usage, tumor memory CD4+ T cells clustered together with blood and lymph node memory CD4+ cells, as well as with lymph node naive CD4+ cells. Tumor Treg TCRs overlapped most with tumor naive CD4+ cells.

V lost 2 bases to trimming and J lost 5 bases; unmatched junction nucleotides: 5. CDR3 length: 14 amino acids. CDR1 is MNHEY and CDR2 is SVGAGI in the germline V gene. V is TRBV6-5 and J is TRBJ1-2, with TRBD1 identical over 7 bases. The receptor was derived from a female donor with breast cancer. The material sequenced was naive CD4+ T cells sorted from blood. Sample subset: naive CD4+ T cells, CD4+CD45RA+CD25-. DNA for the CDR3: TGTGCCAGCAGTTACGAGGGGGCCCAATATGGCTACACCTTC. This codes for CASSYEGAQYGYTF.